The clone carrying this TCR beta chain occurred a few times. Its antigen is still unknown. Sequenced with the Oncomine TCR Beta short-read assay was DNA taken from cultured CD4+ T cells. Using its own MiXCR run on the PCR reads, TCRdb lists one record per CDR3 protein. The sample has about 10,000 distinct CDR3 sequences, approximately 23% seen once; the top ten hold roughly 25%. V was pared by 5 bases and J by 8 bases, with 16 bases between. CDR1 and CDR2 (germline): ENHRY, SYGVKD. The CDR3 length is 14 residues. This entry belongs to a study of vaccination and CD4 T cells after COVID-19. Study details: Either the Pfizer-BioNTech BNT162b2 or Moderna mRNA-1273 vaccine was given as two doses. Post-COVID sampling occurred a median around 100 days after diagnosis (range 35 to 161).

Treatment here: approximately nine-day PBMC culture with coronavirus spike peptide pools or control peptides (ViraFEST assay). The rearrangement joins TRBV10-3 to TRBJ2-1; possibly TRBD1 for D (6 bases). The sample here was CD4+ T cells from blood, cultured in vitro, taken before SARS-CoV-2 vaccination. The source is a human donor who received a COVID-19 vaccine. CDR3 in amino acids: CAISTSPDSYEQFF. In nucleotides, the CDR3 is TGTGCCATCAGTACCTCCCCGGACAGCTATGAGCAGTTCTTC.